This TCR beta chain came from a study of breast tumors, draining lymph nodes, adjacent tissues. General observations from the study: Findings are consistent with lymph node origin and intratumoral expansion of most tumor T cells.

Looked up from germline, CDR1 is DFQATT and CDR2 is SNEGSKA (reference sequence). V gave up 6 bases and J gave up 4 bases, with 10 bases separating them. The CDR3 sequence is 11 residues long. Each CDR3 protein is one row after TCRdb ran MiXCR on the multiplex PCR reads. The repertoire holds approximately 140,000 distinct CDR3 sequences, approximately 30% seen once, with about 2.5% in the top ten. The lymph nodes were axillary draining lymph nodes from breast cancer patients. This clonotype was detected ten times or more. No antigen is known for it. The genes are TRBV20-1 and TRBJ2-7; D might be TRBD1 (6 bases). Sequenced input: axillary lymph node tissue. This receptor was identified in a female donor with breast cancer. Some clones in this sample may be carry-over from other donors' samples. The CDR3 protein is CSAAQGYEQYV. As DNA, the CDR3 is TGCAGTGCAGCCCAGGGGTACGAGCAGTACGTC.